What follows are 19 T cell receptor beta chains derived from one specimen sequenced in a study of T cell changes during pregnancy in multiple sclerosis. Sequenced by immunoSEQ multiplex PCR; TCRdb stores in-frame clones only, minus some. The table shows around 79,000 clones, with about 90% occurring only once. Sequenced here: CD4+ T cells from peripheral blood mononuclear cells, sampled in the second trimester of pregnancy. The receptors shown here come from a female donor with multiple sclerosis, enrolled in a pregnancy study.

The CDR3 coding sequence is TGTGCCAGCAGAGGACAGGTAGTCCGCGAGCAGTACTTC. Encoded protein: CASRGQVVREQYF. This chain links TRBV27 with TRBJ2-7, with 7 bases matching TRBD1. Germline V CDR1 and CDR2: MNHEY, SMNVEV (reference sequence). V lost 6 bases and J lost 6; bases outside the gene matches: 8. This CDR3 comprises 13 residues.

CDR3 bases: TGTGCCAGCTCCCAAGGACAGGGGGGACAGCCCCAGCATTTT. It specifies CASSQGQGGQPQHF. The chain links TRBV18 to TRBJ1-5; 10 bases match TRBD1. CDR1 and CDR2 from the germline V gene are KGHSH and LQKENI. V shed 6 bases and J 7 bases; nucleotides not matched to a gene: 6. This CDR3 is 14 amino acids long.

The chain joins TRBV7-2 to TRBJ2-2; 11 bases match TRBD1. CDR1 and CDR2 (germline): SGHTA, FQGNSA. V was pared by 3 bases and J by 6 bases, with 3 bases of the junction left unmatched. The length of the CDR3 is 15 residues. The chain's CDR3 is CASSFTGQGAGELFF. The CDR3 coding sequence is TGTGCCAGCAGCTTTACGGGACAGGGGGCCGGGGAGCTGTTTTTT.

In its sample, this clone was seen once. This CDR3 reads CASRSGGAGTDTQYF. DNA of the CDR3: TGTGCCAGCAGAAGCGGGGGGGCCGGCACAGATACGCAGTATTTT. The rearrangement links TRBV6-1 to TRBJ2-3; TRBD2 matches at 10 bases. There are 15 residues in the CDR3. CDR1 is MNHNS, CDR2 SASEGT, per germline. After removal of 6 bases from V and 1 base from J, the junction contained 4 bases not matched to a gene.

This clone appeared once. The genes are TRBV2 and TRBJ2-1, with 8 bases that match TRBD2. The ends lost 1 base at V and 1 base at J; junction bases unmatched: 18. From germline, CDR1 is SNHLY and CDR2 FYNNEI. The CDR3 is 21 amino acids. The CDR3 is CASSEGVGTRSLFGSYNEQFF. CDR3 nucleotide sequence: TGTGCCAGCAGTGAAGGGGTAGGGACTAGGTCGCTTTTTGGGTCCTACAATGAGCAGTTCTTC.

The chain recombines TRBV29-1 with TRBJ1-1; 8 bases fit TRBD1. The CDR3 is 15 amino acids. The J segment lost 4 bases and the V segment lost 7 bases, leaving 14 bases of the junction unmatched. Germline lookup yields CDR1 SQVTM and CDR2 ANQGSEA. The CDR3 nucleotides are TGCAGCGACGTTCCGGACAGGGTTGGACGCACTGAAGCTTTCTTT. Its translation: CSDVPDRVGRTEAFF. Looking up the rest from reference TRBV29-1 and TRBJ1-1 gives the full variable domain: SAVISQKPSRDICQRGTSLTIQCQVDSQVTMMFWYRQQPGQSLTLIATANQGSEATYESGFVIDKFPISRPNLTFSTLTVSNMSPEDSSIYLCSDVPDRVGRTEAFFGQGTRLTVV.

The V and J genes are TRBV9 and TRBJ2-2; D gene uncertain. The CDR3 sequence is 15 residues long. Trimming shortened V by 0 bases and J by 3 bases, and 9 bases separated the two germline ends. Germline CDR1 SGDLS, CDR2 YYNGEE. CDR3 in amino acids: CASSVDSRHTGELFF. As DNA, the CDR3 is TGTGCCAGCAGCGTAGATAGCAGACACACCGGGGAGCTGTTTTTT.

The chain links TRBV23-1 to TRBJ2-7, with TRBD1 matching 7 bases. TRBV23-1 is treated as an ORF (open reading frame) with a function not yet certain. This CDR3 has 15 amino acids. V was pared by 8 bases and J by 11 bases, with 21 bases of the junction left unmatched. This CDR3 reads CASETLGQLNLGEYF. The CDR3 DNA sequence: TGCGCCAGCGAGACCTTGGGACAGCTAAACCTGGGGGAGTACTTC.

The rearrangement joins TRBV7-8 to TRBJ2-1; TRBD2 agrees at 13 bases. J lost 10 bases, V lost 3 bases, and 6 bases had no gene match. There are 15 residues in the CDR3. In germline, CDR1 is SGHVS, CDR2 FQNEAQ. In DNA, the CDR3 is TGTGCCAGCAGCTTTAGGACTAGCGGGAGTGGCGAGCAGTTCTTC. It translates to CASSFRTSGSGEQFF.

The chain uses TRBV11-3 and TRBJ1-3; D remains unclear. The CDR3 has 11 amino acids. Between the trimmed V and J ends, which lost 8 bases and 1 base, there was a span of 3 bases. Germline values: CDR1 SGHNT, CDR2 YENEEA. In DNA form, the CDR3 reads TGTGCCAGCGAGTCTGGAAACACCATATATTTT. Translated: CASESGNTIYF.

V and J are TRBV29-1 and TRBJ1-1, with D possibly being TRBD1 (5 bases). The CDR3 consists of 16 residues. V gave up 4 bases and J gave up 6 bases, with 24 bases separating them. Germline V lookup: CDR1 SQVTM, CDR2 ANQGSEA. CDR3: CSVGTLAGLAKAEAFF. CDR3 DNA: TGCAGCGTTGGGACACTGGCGGGGTTAGCGAAGGCTGAAGCTTTCTTT.

The chain employs TRBV19 and TRBJ1-2; 7 nucleotides line up with TRBD1. The CDR3 is made up of 15 amino acids. The V gene's germline CDR1 is LNHDA and CDR2 SQIVND (reference sequence). The V segment lost 2 bases and the J segment 3 bases; nucleotides outside the gene matches: 6. The CDR3 sequence: CASSILGGGDYGYTF. In DNA, the CDR3 is TGTGCCAGTAGTATACTAGGGGGCGGCGACTATGGCTACACCTTC.

The V gene is TRBV5-4, the J gene TRBJ2-3; D may be TRBD1 (6 bases). Germline-derived CDR1 and CDR2 are SGHNT and YYREEE (reference sequence). The CDR3 is 16 amino acids. V was shortened by 7 bases and J by 1 base, with 19 bases between the two germline ends. DNA of the CDR3: TGTGCCAGCTACCGTTGGGGGCCTATTGGCACAGATACGCAGTATTTT. Translation gives CASYRWGPIGTDTQYF.

The chain is built from TRBV29-1 and TRBJ2-7; maybe TRBD2 (6 bases). Between the trimmed V and J ends, which lost 3 bases and 6 bases, there was a span of 12 bases. The length of the CDR3 is 12 residues. Germline V gene data show CDR1 as SQVTM and CDR2 as ANQGSEA. The CDR3, as DNA: TGCAGCGTTGATCCAGTCGGGGGCGAGCAGTACTTC. Translated: CSVDPVGGEQYF.

This chain connects TRBV4-1 to TRBJ2-3, with a tentative D call TRBD2 (6 bases). The CDR3 is 15 residues long. Germline V lookup: CDR1 MGHRA, CDR2 YSYEKL. V was trimmed by 6 bases and J by 3 bases, leaving 16 bases between them. The CDR3 nucleotides are TGCGCCAGCAGAAATAGTCCGGGGGAAACAGATACGCAGTATTTT. Its translation is CASRNSPGETDTQYF.

This chain joins TRBV9 and TRBJ2-7; TRBD1 agrees at 8 bases. Trimming took 4 bases from V and 3 from J; bases not matched to a gene: 6. Germline CDR1 and CDR2: SGDLS and YYNGEE. The CDR3 covers 14 residues. This CDR3 is CASSSGTGNYEQYF. CDR3 DNA sequence: TGTGCCAGCAGCTCTGGGACAGGTAACTACGAGCAGTACTTC.

This chain connects TRBV19 to TRBJ2-2; 9 bases line up with TRBD2. V lost 4 bases to trimming and J lost 0 bases; unmatched junction nucleotides: 6. The germline V gene has CDR1 LNHDA and CDR2 SQIVND (reference sequence). This CDR3 region has 17 residues. The CDR3 DNA reads TGTGCCAGTAGTACCAAAAGACTAGCGGCGAACACCGGGGAGCTGTTTTTT. Translating gives CASSTKRLAANTGELFF.

This sequence joins TRBV5-1 and TRBJ2-2, with D possibly TRBD1 on 6 matching bases. Trimming shortened V by 1 base and J by 4 bases, and 11 bases separated the two germline ends. The germline V gene encodes CDR1 SGHRS and CDR2 YFSETQ. This CDR3 spans 15 amino acids. In nucleotides, the CDR3 is TGCGCCAGCAGCTTGCTGGGGGCGCGCACCGGGGAGCTGTTTTTT. This translates into CASSLLGARTGELFF.

V usage is TRBV7-9 and J usage is TRBJ1-3; D may be TRBD1 (5 bases). Germline lookup yields CDR1 SEHNR and CDR2 FQNEAQ (reference sequence). The CDR3 loop spans 16 amino acids. V lost 4 bases to trimming and J lost 4 bases, with 17 bases between them. In nucleotides, the CDR3 is TGTGCCAGCAGCTCAACTAATTCCAGGGCGGGAAACACCATATATTTT. Amino acid sequence: CASSSTNSRAGNTIYF.